This T cell receptor beta chain was found in a study of CD8+ T cells in alopecia areata. Study outcomes and limitations: One nonresponder leaves baseline CD8+ expansion's link to response uncertain.

As to treatment: oral pan-JAK inhibitor, 5-10 mg twice daily. As to this clone: Its specificity is unknown.

RNA was isolated and reverse transcribed to cDNA, the sequencing template. Only in-frame clones appear in the TCRdb table, and some are missing; sequencing was by immunoSEQ multiplex PCR. The sample includes around 200,000 clones, 50% to 60% of them seen just once. This TCR came from a human donor with alopecia areata. This sample comprised CD4+ T cells sorted from blood, obtained at week 4, from a patient treated with tofacitinib.

The CDR3 here is CASSADPSNQPQHF. The DNA for the CDR3 is TGTGCCAGCAGCGCAGACCCCAGCAATCAGCCCCAGCATTTT. The V and J genes are TRBV28 and TRBJ1-5; D is unclear. This CDR3 spans 14 amino acids. V lost 6 bases and J lost 1, with 10 bases in between. Germline V CDR1 and CDR2: MDHEN, SYDVKM.